Detailed here is one T cell receptor beta chain. Its antigen is undetermined. Only in-frame clones appear in the TCRdb table, and some are missing; sequencing was by immunoSEQ multiplex PCR. Here the sample spans 15,000 to 20,000 clones, around four fifths being singletons. The CDR3 runs 17 residues. V lost 7 bases to trimming and J lost 3 bases, with 21 bases between them. Per germline, CDR1 LNHDA and CDR2 SQIVND (reference sequence). The data are from a study of PD-1 blockade in classical Hodgkin lymphoma. Study conclusions and caveats: Causes of the repertoire differences remain undefined, possibly disease activity or prior therapy.

Time point reported: cycle 4 day 1 (C4D1), after six to seven weeks of nivolumab. With no exception, relapse followed autologous stem cell transplantation in all patients, and brentuximab vedotin exposure varied. The CD4+ T cells used were purified from thawed PBMCs through magnetic negative selection. The chain couples TRBV19 to TRBJ2-2, with D perhaps TRBD1 (6 bases). This TCR derives from a human donor with classical Hodgkin lymphoma. The sequencing here drew on CD4+ T cells from blood, taken before the fourth cycle of nivolumab. For the CDR3, the DNA is TGTGCCAGTACCGTCTTGACAGGCCGGAGTCACACCGGGGAGCTGTTTTTT. Translated, it gives CASTVLTGRSHTGELFF.